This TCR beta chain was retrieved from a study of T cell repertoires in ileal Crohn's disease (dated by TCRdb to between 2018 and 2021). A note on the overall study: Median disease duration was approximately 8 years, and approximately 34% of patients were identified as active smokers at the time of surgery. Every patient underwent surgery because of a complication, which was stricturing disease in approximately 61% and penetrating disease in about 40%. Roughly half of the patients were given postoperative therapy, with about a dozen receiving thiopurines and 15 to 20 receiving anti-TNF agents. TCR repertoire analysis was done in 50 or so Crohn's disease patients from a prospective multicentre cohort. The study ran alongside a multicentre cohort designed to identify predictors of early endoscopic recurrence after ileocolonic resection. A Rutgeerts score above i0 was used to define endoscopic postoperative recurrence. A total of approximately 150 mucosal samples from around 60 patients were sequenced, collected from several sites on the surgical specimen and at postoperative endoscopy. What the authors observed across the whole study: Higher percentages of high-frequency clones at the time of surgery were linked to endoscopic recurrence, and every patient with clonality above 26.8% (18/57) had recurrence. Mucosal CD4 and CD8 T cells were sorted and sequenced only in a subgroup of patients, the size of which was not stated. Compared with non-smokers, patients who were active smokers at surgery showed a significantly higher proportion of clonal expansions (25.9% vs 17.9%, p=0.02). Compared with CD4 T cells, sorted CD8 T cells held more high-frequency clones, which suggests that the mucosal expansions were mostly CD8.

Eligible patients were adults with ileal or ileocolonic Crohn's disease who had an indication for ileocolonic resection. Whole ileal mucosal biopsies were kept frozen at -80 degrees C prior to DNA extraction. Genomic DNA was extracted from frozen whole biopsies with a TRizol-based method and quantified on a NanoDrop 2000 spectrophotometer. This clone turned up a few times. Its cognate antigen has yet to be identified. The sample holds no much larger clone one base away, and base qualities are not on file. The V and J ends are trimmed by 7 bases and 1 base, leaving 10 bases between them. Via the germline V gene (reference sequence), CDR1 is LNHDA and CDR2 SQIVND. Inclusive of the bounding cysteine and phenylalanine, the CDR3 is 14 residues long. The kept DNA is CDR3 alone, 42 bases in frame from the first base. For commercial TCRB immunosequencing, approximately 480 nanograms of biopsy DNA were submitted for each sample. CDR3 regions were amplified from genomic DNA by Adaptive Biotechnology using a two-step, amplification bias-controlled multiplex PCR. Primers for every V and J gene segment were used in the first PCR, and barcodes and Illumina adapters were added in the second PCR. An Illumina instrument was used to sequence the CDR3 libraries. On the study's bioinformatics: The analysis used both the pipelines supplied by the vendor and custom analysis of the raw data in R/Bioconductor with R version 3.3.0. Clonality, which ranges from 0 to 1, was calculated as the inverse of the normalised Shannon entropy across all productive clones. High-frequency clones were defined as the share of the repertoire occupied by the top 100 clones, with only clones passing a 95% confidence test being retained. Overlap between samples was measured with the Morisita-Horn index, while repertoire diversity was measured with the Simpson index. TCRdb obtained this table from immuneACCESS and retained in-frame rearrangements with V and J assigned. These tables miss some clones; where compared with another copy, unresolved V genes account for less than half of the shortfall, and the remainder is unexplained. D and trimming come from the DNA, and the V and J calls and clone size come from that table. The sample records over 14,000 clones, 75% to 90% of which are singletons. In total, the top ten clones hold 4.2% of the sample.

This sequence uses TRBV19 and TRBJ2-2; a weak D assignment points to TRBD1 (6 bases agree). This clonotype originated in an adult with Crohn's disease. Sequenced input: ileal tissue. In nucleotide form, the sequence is TGTGCCAGTAAACCGGGACAGAACACCGGGGAGCTGTTTTTT. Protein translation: CASKPGQNTGELFF.